The sequence of this T cell receptor beta chain was determined in a study of shared clonotypes between healthy human individuals. In regard to this clone: As yet, its antigen is unknown.

Adult Caucasians living in Nashville, Tennessee made up all of the donors. From CD4+ cells came CD45RA+ naive and CD45RA-negative memory subsets. Authors' data handling: ImmunoSEQ sequences covered only the junction and lacked quality scores; filtering therefore differed. The repertoire was sequenced with immunoSEQ multiplex PCR; TCRdb's copy has only in-frame clones and lacks some. That table gives V, J and clone size, and the DNA gave D and trimming. The data contain hundreds of thousands of clones, 73% of them singletons. Whole-study results and caveats: It was observed that roughly 5.4% of naive CD4 clonotypes were shared across several donors.

V was clipped by 4 bases and J by 0 bases; unmatched bases: 8. CDR1 is LNHDA, CDR2 SQIVND, per germline (reference sequence). The CDR3 has 16 amino acids. The receptor comes from a woman in her thirties in good health. This chain links TRBV19 with TRBJ2-7, with TRBD2 matching 8 bases. Sequenced sample: memory CD4+ T cells sorted from blood. Subset: CD45RA-negative fraction. The CDR3 loop reads CASSKRAGTSSYEQYF. In nucleotides, the CDR3 is TGTGCCAGTAGTAAAAGAGCCGGGACTAGCTCCTACGAGCAGTACTTC.